A single sample gave rise to the 32 T cell receptor beta chains below, sequenced in a study of technical replicates of blood from a few donors. Only in-frame clones appear in the TCRdb table, and some are missing; sequencing was by immunoSEQ multiplex PCR. The table has roughly 81,000 clones, around 86% seen once. Material for sequencing was PBMCs. The receptors shown here come from a human donor in good health. Some clones in this sample may be carry-over from other donors' samples.

V usage is TRBV5-1 and J usage is TRBJ2-7, with 9 bases aligning to TRBD1. This CDR3 is built from 15 residues. J lost 8 bases, V lost 1 base, and 10 bases had no gene match. Germline CDR1 SGHRS, CDR2 YFSETQ. CDR3 bases: TGCGCCAGCAGCTTGTGGGTAGGGACAGGGTCTAAGCAGTACTTC. It yields the protein CASSLWVGTGSKQYF. Variable domain in full (rest from reference TRBV5-1 and TRBJ2-7): KAGVTQTPRYLIKTRGQQVTLSCSPISGHRSVSWYQQTPGQGLQFLFEYFSETQRNKGNFPGRFSGRQFSNSRSEMNVSTLELGDSALYLCASSLWVGTGSKQYFGPGTRLTVT.

The chain is built from TRBV30 and TRBJ1-1; 7 nucleotides match TRBD1. Germline assignment: CDR1 GTSNPN and CDR2 SVGIG (reference sequence). The junction had 7 bases not matched to a gene; V was cut back by 0 bases and J by 9 bases. This CDR3 comprises 13 residues. The CDR3 spells CAWSVGTAGQAFF. CDR3 nucleotides: TGTGCCTGGAGTGTAGGGACAGCAGGACAAGCTTTCTTT.

The chain uses TRBV15 and TRBJ1-1, with no clear D. V lost 2 bases and J lost 4, with 11 bases in between. This CDR3 is built from 14 residues. Germline V gene lookup returns CDR1 LNHNV and CDR2 YYDKDF (reference sequence). CDR3 sequence: CATSRRQEVTEAFF. The CDR3 DNA sequence: TGTGCCACCAGCAGACGCCAGGAGGTCACTGAAGCTTTCTTT.

The CDR3: CASSERGSGGNYGYTF. Here the CDR3 DNA reads TGTGCCAGCAGCGAGAGGGGCTCGGGGGGCAACTATGGCTACACCTTC. This chain uses TRBV9 with TRBJ1-2; possibly TRBD1 for D (6 bases). Germline V gene sequence: CDR1 SGDLS, CDR2 YYNGEE. Trimming took off 3 bases at V and 2 bases at J, with 17 bases between the two ends. CDR3 size: 16 residues.

J is TRBJ2-6 and V is TRBV7-2; TRBD1 aligns across 10 bases. The CDR3 covers 17 residues. Germline CDR1 reads SGHTA; CDR2 reads FQGNSA. The junction had 11 bases not matched to a gene; V was cut back by 4 bases and J by 8 bases. In nucleotides, the CDR3 is TGTGCCAGCAGCTCCGGACAGGGGGTGAGAGGGTCCAACGTCCTGACTTTC. Encoded protein: CASSSGQGVRGSNVLTF.

The V gene is TRBV6-1, the J gene TRBJ1-5; the match to TRBD1 covers 8 bases. V trimming: 9 bases; J trimming: 7 bases; junction bases outside the gene matches: 11. CDR1 is MNHNS and CDR2 is SASEGT in the germline V gene. The CDR3 is 14 residues long. CDR3 region: CASRAGGVLQPQHF. The CDR3 coding sequence is TGTGCCAGTCGGGCAGGGGGCGTATTGCAGCCCCAGCATTTT.

The V and J genes are TRBV6-5 and TRBJ1-4; no firm D call. The germline V gene has CDR1 MNHEY and CDR2 SVGAGI. Trimming left V 0 bases short and J 5 bases short, with 10 bases between. The CDR3 totals 15 residues. The CDR3 nucleotides read TGTGCCAGCAGTTACTCCTTCAGGCCAAATGAAAAACTGTTTTTT. Protein sequence: CASSYSFRPNEKLFF.

The rearrangement uses TRBV7-3 and TRBJ2-1; perhaps TRBD1 as D (6 bases). The V gene's germline CDR1 is SGHTA and CDR2 FQGTGA. Trimming took 5 bases from V and 4 from J, leaving 9 bases between them. This CDR3 is built from 13 residues. The CDR3 sequence is CASSRGKYNEQFF. In DNA form, the CDR3 reads TGTGCCAGCAGCAGGGGGAAGTACAATGAGCAGTTCTTC.

The V and J genes are TRBV7-9 and TRBJ1-6; D gene ambiguous. V gave up 7 bases and J gave up 6 bases, with 16 bases separating them. The length of the CDR3 is 15 residues. Germline CDR1 is SEHNR and CDR2 is FQNEAQ (reference sequence). CDR3 DNA: TGTGCCAGCACTATAGACCGGAGGCGTAATTCACCCCTCCACTTT. Protein: CASTIDRRRNSPLHF.

The chain joins TRBV5-1 to TRBJ1-1; tentatively, D is TRBD1 (5 bases). The ends were cut back, 0 bases at V and 5 bases at J, with 17 bases in the middle. Looked up from germline, CDR1 is SGHRS and CDR2 is YFSETQ. This CDR3 contains 16 residues. The CDR3 coding sequence is TGCGCCAGCAGCTTGGGGGCAGGGCTGGGGAAGACTGAAGCTTTCTTT. Translating gives CASSLGAGLGKTEAFF.

This chain links TRBV6-8 with TRBJ2-6; possible D gene TRBD2, 5 bases. The CDR3 spans 14 residues. Deletions cut 7 bases from V and 0 bases from J, with 7 bases between. CDR1 is MNHGY, CDR2 SAAAGT, per germline. CDR3 loop: CASKRGSGANVLTF. As DNA, the CDR3 is TGTGCCAGCAAACGGGGCTCTGGGGCCAACGTCCTGACTTTC.

The rearrangement joins TRBV11-1 to TRBJ2-1; 9 nucleotides line up with TRBD2. CDR1 and CDR2 from the germline V gene are SGHAT and FQDESV (reference sequence). V lost 1 base and J lost 5; bases outside the gene matches: 6. This CDR3 is built from 16 residues. The CDR3 sequence is CASSLVRLAGNNEQFF. CDR3 DNA: TGTGCCAGCAGCTTAGTTCGGCTAGCGGGAAACAATGAGCAGTTCTTC. The variable domain in full, with the rest retrieved from reference TRBV11-1 and TRBJ2-1, is EAEVAQSPRYKITEKSQAVAFWCDPISGHATLYWYRQILGQGPELLVQFQDESVVDDSQLPKDRFSAERLKGVDSTLKIQPAELGDSAMYLCASSLVRLAGNNEQFFGPGTRLTVL.

CDR3 sequence reads: CASSHSYNSPLHF. The CDR3 DNA follows: TGTGCCAGCAGCCACTCTTATAATTCACCCCTCCACTTT. The chain links TRBV14 to TRBJ1-6; no reliable D call. Germline lookup yields CDR1 SGHDN and CDR2 FVKESK. Trimming took off 3 bases at V and 4 bases at J, with 4 bases between the two ends. CDR3 size: 13 residues. The full variable domain, completed using reference TRBV14 and TRBJ1-6, is EAGVTQFPSHSVIEKGQTVTLRCDPISGHDNLYWYRRVMGKEIKFLLHFVKESKQDESGMPNNRFLAERTGGTYSTLKVQPAELEDSGVYFCASSHSYNSPLHFGNGTRLTVT.

This clone was seen more than once but under ten times. The chain uses TRBV7-3 and TRBJ1-1, with D tentatively TRBD1 (6 bases). V lost 5 bases and J lost 2, with 9 bases in between. CDR1 is SGHTA, CDR2 FQGTGA, per germline. The CDR3 has 13 residues. CDR3 sequence reads: CASSRTANTEAFF. CDR3 bases: TGTGCCAGCAGCCGGACAGCTAACACTGAAGCTTTCTTT. The whole variable domain, filled in from reference TRBV7-3 and TRBJ1-1, reads GAGVSQTPSNKVTEKGKYVELRCDPISGHTALYWYRQSLGQGPEFLIYFQGTGAADDSGLPNDRFFAVRPEGSVSTLKIQRTERGDSAVYLCASSRTANTEAFFGQGTRLTVV.

The rearrangement uses TRBV23-1 and TRBJ2-5, with D possibly being TRBD2 (5 bases). TRBV23-1 has ORF status, its function being uncertain. The germline V and J ends were trimmed by 4 bases and 2 bases, with 11 bases remaining between them. The CDR3 contains 14 residues. The CDR3 spells CASSPTGKQETQYF. In nucleotides, the CDR3 is TGCGCCAGCAGTCCCACGGGGAAACAAGAGACCCAGTACTTC.

The chain links TRBV9 to TRBJ2-3; 7 nucleotides agree with TRBD2. The CDR3 is 15 residues long. Germline values: CDR1 SGDLS, CDR2 YYNGEE. V lost 3 bases to trimming and J lost 0 bases; unmatched junction nucleotides: 4. The CDR3 region has the DNA TGTGCCAGCAGCGAAGCGGGAACTAGCACAGATACGCAGTATTTT. This sequence encodes CASSEAGTSTDTQYF.

This clone appeared a few times. CDR3: CASSQEASGSLNEQFF. In DNA, the CDR3 is TGCGCCAGCAGCCAAGAGGCTAGCGGGAGTTTGAATGAGCAGTTCTTC. The chain joins TRBV4-3 to TRBJ2-1; TRBD2 matches 10 bases. The CDR3 runs 16 residues. The germline gives CDR1 LGHNA, CDR2 YSLEER. V shed 0 bases and J 7 bases; nucleotides not matched to a gene: 6.

This clone was counted a few times. The chain links TRBV4-3 to TRBJ2-1; D uncertain. V shed 1 base and J shed 3 bases, with 7 bases lying between them. CDR3 length equals 14 residues. The germline V gene encodes CDR1 LGHNA and CDR2 YSLEER. In DNA, the CDR3 is TGCGCCAGCAGCCAAGCTACGAGCTACAATGAGCAGTTCTTC. Its protein product is CASSQATSYNEQFF.

The chain uses TRBV5-1 and TRBJ2-7; D may be TRBD1 (5 bases). CDR3 length: 15 amino acids. CDR1 is SGHRS, CDR2 YFSETQ, per germline. The V and J ends lost 0 bases and 0 bases respectively, with 10 bases between them. CDR3 nucleotides: TGCGCCAGCAGCTTGGAAGGGGATTCCTCCTACGAGCAGTACTTC. This translates into CASSLEGDSSYEQYF.

CDR3 DNA sequence: TGTGCCAGCAGCTTAGATGGGAGTTCAGATACGCAGTATTTT. Translating gives CASSLDGSSDTQYF. V and J are TRBV11-3 and TRBJ2-3; TRBD2 is a possible D gene (5 bases). Trimming stripped 0 bases from V and 4 bases from J, with 8 bases between. Germline V lookup: CDR1 SGHNT, CDR2 YENEEA. The CDR3 spans 14 residues.

The chain carries TRBV5-4 and TRBJ1-2, with unresolved D. The V gene lost 4 bases and the J gene lost 2 bases, with 12 bases spanning the gap. Germline V gene lookup returns CDR1 SGHNT and CDR2 YYREEE (reference sequence). The CDR3 totals 14 residues. The CDR3 nucleotides are TGTGCCAGCAGCAGTCGACTATTGAACTATGGCTACACCTTC. It translates to CASSSRLLNYGYTF.

The chain carries TRBV21-1 and TRBJ2-7; the table calls TRBD2, which could not be checked here. TRBV21-1 is tagged as a pseudogene. The length of the CDR3 is 16 residues. DNA of the CDR3: TGTGCCAGTAGTCCGGGACCCCGGGGAGGTGGGTACGAGCAGTACTTC. Its protein product is CASSPGPRGGGYEQYF.

The chain combines TRBV2 with TRBJ2-7, with D possibly matching TRBD2 (5 bases). The CDR3 extends over 11 amino acids. Trimming cost V 4 bases and J 4 bases, with 5 bases left between them. Germline V CDR1 and CDR2: SNHLY, FYNNEI. This chain's CDR3 is CASSGEYEQYF. Written as DNA, the CDR3 is TGTGCCAGCAGTGGGGAGTACGAGCAGTACTTC.

This rearrangement joins TRBV5-1 to TRBJ1-1; 7 bases are a match to TRBD1. The CDR3 is 15 amino acids. Germline V gene data show CDR1 as SGHRS and CDR2 as YFSETQ. Trimming at V came to 0 bases and at J to 4 bases, leaving 6 bases not matched to a gene. This CDR3 is CASSLEGGGGTEAFF. DNA for the CDR3: TGCGCCAGCAGCTTGGAAGGGGGCGGTGGCACTGAAGCTTTCTTT.

This chain joins TRBV10-3 and TRBJ1-1; 7 bases map to TRBD1. V dropped 5 bases and J dropped 3; count of bases not matched to a gene: 3. The CDR3 consists of 13 residues. CDR1 is ENHRY and CDR2 is SYGVKD in the germline V gene. The CDR3 nucleotides read TGTGCCATCAGTAGGGGGCTTGACACTGAAGCTTTCTTT. Encoded protein: CAISRGLDTEAFF.

The chain links TRBV7-9 to TRBJ1-1; D is unclear. Per the germline V gene, CDR1 is SEHNR and CDR2 is FQNEAQ (reference sequence). The germline V and J ends were trimmed by 5 bases and 1 base, with 11 bases remaining between them. This CDR3 region has 14 residues. CDR3 coding DNA: TGTGCCAGCAGCCCCTTTGAGGGGAACACTGAAGCTTTCTTT. This gives the protein CASSPFEGNTEAFF. Full variable domain (outside the CDR3, taken from reference TRBV7-9 and TRBJ1-1): DTGVSQNPRHKITKRGQNVTFRCDPISEHNRLYWYRQTLGQGPEFLTYFQNEAQLEKSRLLSDRFSAERPKGSFSTLEIQRTEQGDSAMYLCASSPFEGNTEAFFGQGTRLTVV.

This clone has only a few counts. The V gene is TRBV4-1, the J gene TRBJ1-1; D might be TRBD1 (6 bases). Deletions cut 2 bases from V and 4 bases from J, with 11 bases between. This CDR3 is 14 amino acids long. Per germline, CDR1 MGHRA and CDR2 YSYEKL. CDR3 amino acids: CASSQLRRGTEAFF. CDR3 bases: TGCGCCAGCAGCCAATTGCGCAGGGGCACTGAAGCTTTCTTT.

Here the CDR3 DNA reads TGCAGCGTTGAAGGAGACAGGGGGAACCATGAGCAGTTCTTC. Translating it yields CSVEGDRGNHEQFF. The chain couples TRBV29-1 to TRBJ2-1, with 9 nucleotides matching TRBD1. V dropped 1 base and J dropped 8; count of bases not matched to a gene: 6. The germline V gene encodes CDR1 SQVTM and CDR2 ANQGSEA. This CDR3 comprises 14 residues.

The chain couples TRBV6-1 to TRBJ2-3; a weak D match, TRBD2 (6 bases). Germline-derived CDR1 and CDR2 are MNHNS and SASEGT. The CDR3 length is 15 residues. The V and J ends lost 4 bases and 2 bases respectively, with 13 bases between them. DNA of the CDR3: TGTGCCAGCAGTGGGACTAACTATTACACAGATACGCAGTATTTT. Translating gives CASSGTNYYTDTQYF.

This clone has only a few counts. The chain employs TRBV6-1 and TRBJ2-3; 9 bases line up with TRBD2. Looked up from germline, CDR1 is MNHNS and CDR2 is SASEGT. This CDR3 is 15 amino acids long. V dropped 4 bases and J dropped 0; count of bases not matched to a gene: 2. CDR3 DNA sequence: TGTGCCAGCAGTGTGCTAGCGGGGAGCACAGATACGCAGTATTTT. As protein: CASSVLAGSTDTQYF.

The gene calls are TRBV30 and TRBJ2-6; TRBD2 agrees at 9 bases. This CDR3 spans 16 amino acids. V gave up 3 bases and J gave up 2 bases; unmatched junction bases: 5. Per the germline V gene, CDR1 is GTSNPN and CDR2 is SVGIG (reference sequence). The CDR3 DNA reads TGTGCCTGGAGGGCGGGGGGGCCCCCTGGGGCCAACGTCCTGACTTTC. Its translation is CAWRAGGPPGANVLTF.

The genes are TRBV7-9 and TRBJ2-3, with D possibly matching TRBD2 (6 bases). CDR1 and CDR2 from the germline V gene are SEHNR and FQNEAQ (reference sequence). V dropped 5 bases and J dropped 5 bases, with 11 bases sitting between them. The CDR3 totals 13 residues. The CDR3 DNA is TGTGCCAGCAGCCCCTCGACTAGAGATACGCAGTATTTT. The encoded protein is CASSPSTRDTQYF.